This T cell receptor (beta chain) is drawn from a study of cytomegalovirus exposure and HLA in healthy donors. Study-wide background: There were around 100 million unique TCR beta sequences, drawn from roughly 200 million T cells, in an earlier analysis.

The PCR had 60 Vbeta and 13 Jbeta primers. Clones were sequenced by immunoSEQ multiplex PCR, and TCRdb holds only the in-frame ones, with some missing. The table has 100,000 to 150,000 clones, around 85% seen once; the top ten hold more than 1.5%. The CDR3 contains 14 residues. Germline V gene sequence: CDR1 LNHDA, CDR2 SQIVND (reference sequence). Trimming took 3 bases from V and 5 from J, leaving 11 bases between them. Regarding this clone: Its specificity is unknown.

Study results and caveats: V- and J-gene trimming of TCR beta was linked (in a later analysis) to a missense DCLRE1C variant.

This TCR was recovered from a boy aged 10-17 years in good health and CMV-seronegative. The chain links TRBV19 to TRBJ2-4, with D hard to call. Sequences were obtained from PBMCs. The CDR3 reads CASSISLVENIQYF. The CDR3 region has the DNA TGTGCCAGTAGTATTAGTCTAGTGGAAAACATTCAGTACTTC. The whole variable domain, remainder taken from reference TRBV19 and TRBJ2-4, is DGGITQSPKYLFRKEGQNVTLSCEQNLNHDAMYWYRQDPGQGLRLIYYSQIVNDFQKGDIAEGYSVSREKKESFPLTVTSAQKNPTAFYLCASSISLVENIQYFGAGTRLSVL.